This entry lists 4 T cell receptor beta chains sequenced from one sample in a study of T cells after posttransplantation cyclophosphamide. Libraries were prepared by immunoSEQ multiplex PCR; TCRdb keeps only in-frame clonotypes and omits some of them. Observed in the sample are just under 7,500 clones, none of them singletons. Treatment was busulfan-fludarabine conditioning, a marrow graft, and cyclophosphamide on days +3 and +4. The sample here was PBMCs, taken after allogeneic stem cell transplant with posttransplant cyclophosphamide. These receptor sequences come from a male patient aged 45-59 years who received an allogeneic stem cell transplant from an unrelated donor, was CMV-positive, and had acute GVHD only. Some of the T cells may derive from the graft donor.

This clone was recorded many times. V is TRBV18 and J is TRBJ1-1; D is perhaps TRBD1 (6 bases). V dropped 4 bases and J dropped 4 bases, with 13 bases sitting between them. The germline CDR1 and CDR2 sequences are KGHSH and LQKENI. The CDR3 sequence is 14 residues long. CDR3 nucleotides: TGTGCCAGCTCACAGGGACACCGGGGCACTGAAGCTTTCTTT. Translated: CASSQGHRGTEAFF.

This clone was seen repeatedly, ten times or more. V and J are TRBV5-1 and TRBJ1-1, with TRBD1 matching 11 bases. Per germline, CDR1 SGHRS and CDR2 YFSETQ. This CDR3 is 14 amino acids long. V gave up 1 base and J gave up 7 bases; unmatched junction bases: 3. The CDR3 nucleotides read TGCGCCAGCAGCTTGAGGGGACAGGGGGTTGAAGCTTTCTTT. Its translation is CASSLRGQGVEAFF.

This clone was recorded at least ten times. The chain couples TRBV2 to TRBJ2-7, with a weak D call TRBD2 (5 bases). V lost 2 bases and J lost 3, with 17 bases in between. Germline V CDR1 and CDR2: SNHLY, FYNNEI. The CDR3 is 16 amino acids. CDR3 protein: CASSEPRYPEVYEQYF. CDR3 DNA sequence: TGTGCCAGCAGTGAACCGCGATATCCGGAGGTCTACGAGCAGTACTTC.

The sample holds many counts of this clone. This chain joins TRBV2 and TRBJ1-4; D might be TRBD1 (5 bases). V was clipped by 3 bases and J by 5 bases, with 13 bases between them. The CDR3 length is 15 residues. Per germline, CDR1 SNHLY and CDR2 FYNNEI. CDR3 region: CASSEGGLPNEKLFF. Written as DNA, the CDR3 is TGTGCCAGCAGTGAGGGGGGACTACCGAATGAAAAACTGTTTTTT.